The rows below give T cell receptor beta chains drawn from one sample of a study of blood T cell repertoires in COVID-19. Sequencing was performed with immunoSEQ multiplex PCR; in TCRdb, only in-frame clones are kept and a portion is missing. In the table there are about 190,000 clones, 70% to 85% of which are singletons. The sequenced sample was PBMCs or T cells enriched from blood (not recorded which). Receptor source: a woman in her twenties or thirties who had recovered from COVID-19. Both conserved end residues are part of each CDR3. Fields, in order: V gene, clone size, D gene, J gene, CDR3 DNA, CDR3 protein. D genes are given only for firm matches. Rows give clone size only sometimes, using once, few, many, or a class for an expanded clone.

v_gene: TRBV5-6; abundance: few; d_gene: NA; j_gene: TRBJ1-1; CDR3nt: TGTGCCAGCAGCTCTCCTATGAACACTGAAGCTTTCTTT; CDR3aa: CASSSPMNTEAFF
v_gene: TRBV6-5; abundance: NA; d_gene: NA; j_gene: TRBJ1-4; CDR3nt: TGTGCCAGCAGTCAGGACAGAAGGTACGAAAAACTGTTTTTT; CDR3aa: CASSQDRRYEKLFF
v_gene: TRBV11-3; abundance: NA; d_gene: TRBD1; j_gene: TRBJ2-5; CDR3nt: TGTGCCAGCAGCGCCCAACAGGGGTCTGAGACCCAGTACTTC; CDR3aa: CASSAQQGSETQYF
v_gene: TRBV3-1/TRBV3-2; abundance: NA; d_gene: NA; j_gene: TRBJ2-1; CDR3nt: TGTGCCAGCAGCCAAGATGTCAGGAACTACAATGAGCAGTTCTTC; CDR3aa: CASSQDVRNYNEQFF
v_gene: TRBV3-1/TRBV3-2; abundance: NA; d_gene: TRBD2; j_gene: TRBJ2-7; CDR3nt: TGTGCCAGCAACCAATCTCGACTAGCGGGAGTAGTTGAGCAGTACTTC; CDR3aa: CASNQSRLAGVVEQYF
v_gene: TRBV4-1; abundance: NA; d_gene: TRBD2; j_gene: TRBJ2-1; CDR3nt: TGCGCCAGCAGTCTATTACTAGCGGGAGAGGTCGACAATGAGCAGTTCTTC; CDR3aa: CASSLLLAGEVDNEQFF
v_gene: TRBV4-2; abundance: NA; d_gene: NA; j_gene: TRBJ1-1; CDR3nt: TGTGCCAGCAGCCTGACCCAAGTTACAGGGACTGAAGCTTTCTTT; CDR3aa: CASSLTQVTGTEAFF
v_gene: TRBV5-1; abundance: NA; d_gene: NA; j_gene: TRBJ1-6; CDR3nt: TGCGCCAGCAGCTTGGCCGGGACAACAGATTCACCCCTCCACTTT; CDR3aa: CASSLAGTTDSPLHF
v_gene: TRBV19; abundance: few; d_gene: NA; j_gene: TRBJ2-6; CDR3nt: TGTGCCAGTATTACGGTTGGGCCAGGGGCCAACGTCCTGACTTTC; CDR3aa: CASITVGPGANVLTF
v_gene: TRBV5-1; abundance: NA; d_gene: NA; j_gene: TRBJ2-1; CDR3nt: TGCGCCAGCAGCTTGGAAGGAGGAAATGAGCAGTTCTTC; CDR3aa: CASSLEGGNEQFF
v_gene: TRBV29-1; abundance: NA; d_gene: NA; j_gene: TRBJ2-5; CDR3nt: TGCAGCGTTGTCAATAAATTCGGTGGGACCCAGTACTTC; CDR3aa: CSVVNKFGGTQYF
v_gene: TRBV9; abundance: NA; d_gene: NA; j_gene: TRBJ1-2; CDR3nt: TGTGCCAGCAGCGTAGCAGACAGATCCCACTATGGCTACACCTTC; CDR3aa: CASSVADRSHYGYTF
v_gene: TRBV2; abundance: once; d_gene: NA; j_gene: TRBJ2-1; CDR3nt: TGTGCCAGCAGTGAAGCTGTGGACAGAAATAATGAGCAGTTCTTC; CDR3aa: CASSEAVDRNNEQFF
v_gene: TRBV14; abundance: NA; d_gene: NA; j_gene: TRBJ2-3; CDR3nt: TGTGCCAGCAGCCAAGACGGGTTATTCACAGATACGCAGTATTTT; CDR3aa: CASSQDGLFTDTQYF
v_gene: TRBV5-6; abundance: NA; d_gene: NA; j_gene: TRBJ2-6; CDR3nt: TGTGCCAGCAGTCGCTCTGGGGCCAACGTCCTGACTTTC; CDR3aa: CASSRSGANVLTF
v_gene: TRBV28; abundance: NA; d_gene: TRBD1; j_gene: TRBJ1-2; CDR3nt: TGTGCCAGCAGTTTAATACAGGGGGCCCTTATTTATGGCTACACCTTC; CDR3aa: CASSLIQGALIYGYTF
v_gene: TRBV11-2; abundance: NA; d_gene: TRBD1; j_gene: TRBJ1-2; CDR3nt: TGTGCCAGCAGCAATACAGGGGGCAATGGCTACACCTTC; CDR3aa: CASSNTGGNGYTF
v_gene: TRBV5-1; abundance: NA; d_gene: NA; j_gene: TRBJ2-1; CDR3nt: TGCGCCAGCAGCCTGGACAGCTCCTACAATGAGCAGTTCTTC; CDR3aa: CASSLDSSYNEQFF
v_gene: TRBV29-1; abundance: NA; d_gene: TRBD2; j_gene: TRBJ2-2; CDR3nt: TGCAGCTTTTTAGCGGGTGGGTCCGCCGGGGAGCTGTTTTTT; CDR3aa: CSFLAGGSAGELFF
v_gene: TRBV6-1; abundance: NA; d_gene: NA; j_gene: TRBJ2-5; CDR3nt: TGTGCCAGCAGTGAACCCCGTTATTCAGCAGACTATTCCCAGTACTTC; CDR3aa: CASSEPRYSADYSQYF
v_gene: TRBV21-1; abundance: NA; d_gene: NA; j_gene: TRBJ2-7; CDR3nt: TGTGCCAGCAGCAAAGGAGCGGGAGGGAGTCACGAGCAGTACTTC; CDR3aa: CASSKGAGGSHEQYF
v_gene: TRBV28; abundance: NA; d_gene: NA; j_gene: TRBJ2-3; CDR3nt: TGTGCCAGCACCACAGTCCTCCTCACAGATACGCAGTATTTT; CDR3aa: CASTTVLLTDTQYF
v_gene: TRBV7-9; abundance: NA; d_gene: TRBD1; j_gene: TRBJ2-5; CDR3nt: TGTGCCAGCAGCTTATCCCCCGACAGGGTTTCGGAGACCCAGTACTTC; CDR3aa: CASSLSPDRVSETQYF
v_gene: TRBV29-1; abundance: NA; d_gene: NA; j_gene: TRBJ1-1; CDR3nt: TGCAGCGTTCCAAATCCACAGGACCCTAGAACTGAAGCTTTCTTT; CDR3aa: CSVPNPQDPRTEAFF
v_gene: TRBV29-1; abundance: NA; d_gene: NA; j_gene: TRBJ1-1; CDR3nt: TGCAGCGTAAAAGCGAGGTGGGACACTGAAGCTTTCTTT; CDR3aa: CSVKARWDTEAFF
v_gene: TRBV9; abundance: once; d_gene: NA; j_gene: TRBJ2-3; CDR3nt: TGTGCCAGCAGCGTAGGAAGGAGTGGGAGTCCCCCAGATACGCAGTATTTT; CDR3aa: CASSVGRSGSPPDTQYF
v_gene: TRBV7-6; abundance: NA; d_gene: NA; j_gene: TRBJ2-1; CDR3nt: TGTGCCAGCAGCCCCTCTGGCCACGGGTACAATGAGCAGTTCTTC; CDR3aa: CASSPSGHGYNEQFF
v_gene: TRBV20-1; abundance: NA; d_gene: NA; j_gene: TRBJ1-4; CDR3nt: TGCAGTGCTAGTCCCGACAGGCCAACTAATGAAAAACTGTTTTTT; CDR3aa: CSASPDRPTNEKLFF
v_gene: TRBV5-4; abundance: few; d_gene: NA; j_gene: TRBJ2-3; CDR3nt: TGTGCCAGCAGCTTGCCGAGGGCGGGGACAGATACGCAGTATTTT; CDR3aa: CASSLPRAGTDTQYF
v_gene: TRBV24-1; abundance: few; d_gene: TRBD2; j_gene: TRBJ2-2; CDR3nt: TGTGCCACCAGTGACACCGGGACTAGGGTCACCGGGGAGCTGTTTTTT; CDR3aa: CATSDTGTRVTGELFF